Only a few counts were recorded for the clone carrying this T cell receptor (beta chain). Its antigen is still unknown. Each CDR3 protein gets one entry after TCRdb re-called the RACE reads with MiXCR. Of 90,000 or so distinct CDR3 sequences in the sample, more than 9% were seen once. CDR3 length: 14 amino acids. In germline, CDR1 is SGHNT, CDR2 YENEEA. V shed 1 base and J shed 6 bases, with 10 bases lying between them. The data stem from a study of human T cells and chemical hapten exposure. About the research overall: Alopecia universalis, totalis or areata was present in patients who were mostly female.

Time point described: patch test 1, 2 weeks after DPC sensitization. The treatment is: therapeutic diphenylcyclopropenone sensitization with weekly scalp DPC. Blood collection took place prior to placing each patch test. Notes on the study in general: Expanded TCRs were compared with controls, and the expanded TCRs formed significantly more large CDR3 similarity clusters.

The input for sequencing was whole blood, taken in connection with sensitization to the hapten diphenylcyclopropenone (DPC). The source of this sequence is a man in his forties with alopecia areata. Some clones in this sample may be carry-over from other donors' samples. J is TRBJ2-1 and V is TRBV11-3; D possibly matches TRBD1 or TRBD2 (5 bases each). CDR3 coding DNA: TGTGCCAGCAGCTTAGCCGGGACGATCAATGAGCAGTTCTTC. Amino acid sequence: CASSLAGTINEQFF.